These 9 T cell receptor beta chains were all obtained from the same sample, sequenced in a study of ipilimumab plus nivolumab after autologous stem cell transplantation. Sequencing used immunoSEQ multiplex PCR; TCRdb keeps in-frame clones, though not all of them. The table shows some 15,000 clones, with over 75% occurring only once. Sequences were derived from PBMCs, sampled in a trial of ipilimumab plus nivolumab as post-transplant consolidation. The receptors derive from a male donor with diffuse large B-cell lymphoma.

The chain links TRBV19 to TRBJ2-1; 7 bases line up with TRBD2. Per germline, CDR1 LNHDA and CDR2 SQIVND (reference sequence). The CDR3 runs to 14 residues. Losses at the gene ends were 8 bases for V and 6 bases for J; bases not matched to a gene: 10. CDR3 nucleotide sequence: TGTGCCAGTCCTTGGGAGGGGAGCGGCAATGAGCAGTTCTTC. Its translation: CASPWEGSGNEQFF.

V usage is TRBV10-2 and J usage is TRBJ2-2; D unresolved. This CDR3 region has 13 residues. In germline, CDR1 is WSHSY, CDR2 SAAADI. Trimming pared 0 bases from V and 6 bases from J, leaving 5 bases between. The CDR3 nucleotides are TGCGCCAGCAGTGAGTCTCGGGCCGGGGAGCTGTTTTTT. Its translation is CASSESRAGELFF.

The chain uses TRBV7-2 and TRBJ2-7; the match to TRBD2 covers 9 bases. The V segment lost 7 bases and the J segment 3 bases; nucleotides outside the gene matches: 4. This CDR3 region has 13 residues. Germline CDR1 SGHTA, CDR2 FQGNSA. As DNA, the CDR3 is TGTGCCAGCAAAGCGGGGGGTTTCTACGAGCAGTACTTC. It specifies CASKAGGFYEQYF.

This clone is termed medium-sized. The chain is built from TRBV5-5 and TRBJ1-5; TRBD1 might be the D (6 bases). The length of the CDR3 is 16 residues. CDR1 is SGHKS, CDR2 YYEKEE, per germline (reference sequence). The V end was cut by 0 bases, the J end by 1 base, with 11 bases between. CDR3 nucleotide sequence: TGTGCCAGCAGCTTGGTGGGAGGGGGAAGCAATCAGCCCCAGCATTTT. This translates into CASSLVGGGSNQPQHF.

CDR3 sequence: CSGTVGETQYF. The CDR3 DNA follows: TGCAGCGGGACAGTTGGGGAGACCCAGTACTTC. The chain joins TRBV29-1 to TRBJ2-5, with D maybe TRBD1 (6 bases). The CDR3 has 11 amino acids. Trimming removed 7 bases at V and 5 bases at J, with 11 bases between. The germline gives CDR1 SQVTM, CDR2 ANQGSEA. Full variable domain (rest looked up from reference TRBV29-1 and TRBJ2-5): SAVISQKPSRDICQRGTSLTIQCQVDSQVTMMFWYRQQPGQSLTLIATANQGSEATYESGFVIDKFPISRPNLTFSTLTVSNMSPEDSSIYLCSGTVGETQYFGPGTRLLVL.

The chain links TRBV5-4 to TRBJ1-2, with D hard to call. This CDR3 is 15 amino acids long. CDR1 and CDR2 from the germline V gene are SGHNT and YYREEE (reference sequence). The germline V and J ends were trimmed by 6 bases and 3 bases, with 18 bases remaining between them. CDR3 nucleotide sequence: TGTGCCAGCATTATCTTCGGGGAATGGGACTATGGCTACACCTTC. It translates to CASIIFGEWDYGYTF.

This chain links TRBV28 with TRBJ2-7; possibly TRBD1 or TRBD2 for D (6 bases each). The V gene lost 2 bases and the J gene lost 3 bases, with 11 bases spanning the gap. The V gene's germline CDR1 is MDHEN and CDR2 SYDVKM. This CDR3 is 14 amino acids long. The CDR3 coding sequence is TGTGCCAGCAGTTTAGCCGGGGGCCGCTACGAGCAGTACTTC. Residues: CASSLAGGRYEQYF.

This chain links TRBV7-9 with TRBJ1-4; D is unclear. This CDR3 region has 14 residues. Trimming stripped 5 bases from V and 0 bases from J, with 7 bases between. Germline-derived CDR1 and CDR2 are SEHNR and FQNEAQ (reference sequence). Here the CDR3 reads CASSLFATNEKLFF. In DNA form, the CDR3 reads TGTGCCAGCAGCCTGTTCGCAACTAATGAAAAACTGTTTTTT.

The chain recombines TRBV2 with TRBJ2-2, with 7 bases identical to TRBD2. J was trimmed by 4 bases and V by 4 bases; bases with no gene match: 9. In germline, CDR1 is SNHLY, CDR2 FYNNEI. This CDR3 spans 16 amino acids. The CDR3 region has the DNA TGTGCCAGCAGTGGGGTCAGCGGGATAACCACCGGGGAGCTGTTTTTT. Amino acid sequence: CASSGVSGITTGELFF.